This T cell receptor (beta chain) was profiled in a study of blood T cell repertoires in COVID-19. The J segment lost 7 bases and the V segment lost 7 bases, leaving 10 bases of the junction unmatched. The CDR3 spans 15 residues. The V gene's germline CDR1 is LNHDA and CDR2 SQIVND (reference sequence). Measured with immunoSEQ multiplex PCR; TCRdb has only the in-frame clones, and not every one. Of about 110,000 clones in the sample, roughly four fifths were seen once. The V and J genes are TRBV19 and TRBJ1-5, with TRBD1 identical over 10 bases. This sequence was found in a man between 65 and 85 years old with active or convalescent COVID-19. Material: peripheral blood. The CDR3 nucleotides are TGTGCCAGTATGAACCGGGACAGGGGAGGACAGCCCCAGCATTTT. It encodes CASMNRDRGGQPQHF.